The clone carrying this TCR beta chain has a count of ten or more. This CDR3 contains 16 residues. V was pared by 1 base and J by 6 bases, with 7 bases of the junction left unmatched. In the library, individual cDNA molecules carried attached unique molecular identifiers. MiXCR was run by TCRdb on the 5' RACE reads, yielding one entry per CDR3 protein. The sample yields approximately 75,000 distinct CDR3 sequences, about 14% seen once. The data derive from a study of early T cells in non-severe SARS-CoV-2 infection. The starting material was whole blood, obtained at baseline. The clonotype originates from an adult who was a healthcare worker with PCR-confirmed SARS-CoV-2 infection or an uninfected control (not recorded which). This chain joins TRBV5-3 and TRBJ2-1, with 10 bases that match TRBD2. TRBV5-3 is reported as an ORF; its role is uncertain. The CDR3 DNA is TGTGCCAGAAGCTTGACTCTAGCGGGAGAAAGCAATGAGCAGTTCTTC. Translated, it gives CARSLTLAGESNEQFF.